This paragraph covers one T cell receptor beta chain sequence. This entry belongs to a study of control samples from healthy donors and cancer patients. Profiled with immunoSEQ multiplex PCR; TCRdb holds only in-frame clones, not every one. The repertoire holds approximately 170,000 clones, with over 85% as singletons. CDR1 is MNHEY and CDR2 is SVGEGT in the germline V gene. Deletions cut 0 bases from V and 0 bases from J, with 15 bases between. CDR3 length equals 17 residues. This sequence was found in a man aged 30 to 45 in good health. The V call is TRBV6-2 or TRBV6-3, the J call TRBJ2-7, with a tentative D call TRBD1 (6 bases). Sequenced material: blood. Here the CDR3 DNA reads TGTGCCAGCAGTTACTCCCTCACGACAGGTAACTCCTACGAGCAGTACTTC. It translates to CASSYSLTTGNSYEQYF.